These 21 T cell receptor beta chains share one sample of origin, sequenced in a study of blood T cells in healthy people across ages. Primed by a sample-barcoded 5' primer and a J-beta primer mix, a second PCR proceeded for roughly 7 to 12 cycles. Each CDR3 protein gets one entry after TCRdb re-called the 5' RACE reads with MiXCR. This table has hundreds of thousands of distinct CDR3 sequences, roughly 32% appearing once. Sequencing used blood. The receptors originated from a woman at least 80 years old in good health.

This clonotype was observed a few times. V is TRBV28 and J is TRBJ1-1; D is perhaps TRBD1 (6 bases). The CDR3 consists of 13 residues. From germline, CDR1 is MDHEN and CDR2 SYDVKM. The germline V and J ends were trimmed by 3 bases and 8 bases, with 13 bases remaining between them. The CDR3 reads CASSFQRTEEAFF. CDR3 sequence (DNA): TGTGCCAGCAGTTTCCAGAGGACAGAGGAAGCTTTCTTT.

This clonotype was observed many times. The CDR3 here is CASSYGGGNEQFF. CDR3 in DNA: TGTGCCAGCAGTTACGGAGGGGGCAATGAGCAGTTCTTC. V and J are TRBV6-5 and TRBJ2-1; D tentatively reads TRBD1 or TRBD2 (6 bases each). CDR1 and CDR2 (germline): MNHEY, SVGAGI. The CDR3 consists of 13 residues. The V end lost 2 bases, the J end lost 6 bases, and 8 bases lay between the germline ends.

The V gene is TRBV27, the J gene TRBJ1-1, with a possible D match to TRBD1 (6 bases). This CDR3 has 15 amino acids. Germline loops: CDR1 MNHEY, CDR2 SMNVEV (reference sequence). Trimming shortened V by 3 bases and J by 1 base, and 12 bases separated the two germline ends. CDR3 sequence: CASSFRGQRNTEAFF. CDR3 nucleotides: TGTGCCAGCAGTTTCCGTGGACAGCGGAACACTGAAGCTTTCTTT.

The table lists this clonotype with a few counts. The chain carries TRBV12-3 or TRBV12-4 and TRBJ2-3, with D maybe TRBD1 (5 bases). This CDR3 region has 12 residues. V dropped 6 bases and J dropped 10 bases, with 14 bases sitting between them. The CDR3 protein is CASRLGLGAQYF. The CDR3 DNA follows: TGTGCCAGCAGACTGGGGCTAGGAGCGCAGTATTTT.

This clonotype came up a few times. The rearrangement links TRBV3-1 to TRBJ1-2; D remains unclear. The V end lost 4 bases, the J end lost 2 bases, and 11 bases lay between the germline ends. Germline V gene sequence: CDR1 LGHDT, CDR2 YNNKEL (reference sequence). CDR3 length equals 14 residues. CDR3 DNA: TGTGCCAGCAGCCCCGGGCAGTCAAACTATGGCTACACCTTC. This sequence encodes CASSPGQSNYGYTF.

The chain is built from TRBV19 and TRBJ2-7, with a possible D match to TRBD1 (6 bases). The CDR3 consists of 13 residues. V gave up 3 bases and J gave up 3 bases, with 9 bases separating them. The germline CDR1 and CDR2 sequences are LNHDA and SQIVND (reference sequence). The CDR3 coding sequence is TGTGCCAGTAGTATGCAGGGGTTCTACGAGCAGTACTTC. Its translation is CASSMQGFYEQYF.

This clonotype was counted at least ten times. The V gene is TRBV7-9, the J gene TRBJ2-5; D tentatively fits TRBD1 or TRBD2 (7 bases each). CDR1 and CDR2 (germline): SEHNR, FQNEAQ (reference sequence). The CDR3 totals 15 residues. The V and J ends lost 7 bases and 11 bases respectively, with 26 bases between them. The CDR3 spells CASKTGGGSQGEQYF. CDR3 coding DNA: TGTGCCAGCAAAACAGGCGGGGGTTCCCAGGGGGAGCAGTACTTC.

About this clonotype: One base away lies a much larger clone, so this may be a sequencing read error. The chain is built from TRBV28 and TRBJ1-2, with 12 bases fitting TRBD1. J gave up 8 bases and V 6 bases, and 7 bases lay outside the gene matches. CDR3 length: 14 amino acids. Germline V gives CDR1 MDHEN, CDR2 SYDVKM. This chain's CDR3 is CASSEGDRGRGYTF. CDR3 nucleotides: TGTGCCAGCAGCGAAGGGGACAGGGGGCGGGGCTACACCTTC.

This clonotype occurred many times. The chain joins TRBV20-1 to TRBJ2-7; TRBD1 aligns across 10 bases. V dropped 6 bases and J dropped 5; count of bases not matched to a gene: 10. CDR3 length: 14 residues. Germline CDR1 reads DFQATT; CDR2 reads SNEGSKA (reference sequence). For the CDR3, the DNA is TGCAGTGCCAATCCGGGACAGGGGATCGACGAGCAGTACTTC. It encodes CSANPGQGIDEQYF.

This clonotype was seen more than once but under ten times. CDR3 sequence reads: CASSGSWGEAFF. The CDR3 nucleotides are TGTGCCAGCAGTGGGTCGTGGGGTGAAGCTTTCTTT. V is TRBV2 and J is TRBJ1-1; no clear D gene. Trimming removed 4 bases from V and 7 bases from J, with 10 bases in between. Germline assignment: CDR1 SNHLY and CDR2 FYNNEI. The CDR3 loop spans 12 amino acids.

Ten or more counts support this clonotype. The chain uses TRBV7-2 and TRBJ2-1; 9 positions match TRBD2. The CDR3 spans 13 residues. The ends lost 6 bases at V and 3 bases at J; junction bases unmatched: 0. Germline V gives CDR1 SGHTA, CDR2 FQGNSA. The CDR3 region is CASRTSGYNEQFF. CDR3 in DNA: TGTGCCAGCAGGACTAGCGGCTACAATGAGCAGTTCTTC. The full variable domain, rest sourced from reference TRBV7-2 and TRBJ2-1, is GAGVSQSPSNKVTEKGKDVELRCDPISGHTALYWYRQSLGQGLEFLIYFQGNSAPDKSGLPSDRFSAERTGGSVSTLTIQRTQQEDSAVYLCASRTSGYNEQFFGPGTRLTVL.

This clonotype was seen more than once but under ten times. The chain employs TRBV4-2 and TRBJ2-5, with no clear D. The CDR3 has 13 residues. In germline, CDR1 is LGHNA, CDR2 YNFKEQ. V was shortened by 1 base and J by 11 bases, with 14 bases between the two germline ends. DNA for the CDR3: TGTGCCAGCAGCCAAGTCGTACACAATGAGCAGTACTTC. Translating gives CASSQVVHNEQYF.

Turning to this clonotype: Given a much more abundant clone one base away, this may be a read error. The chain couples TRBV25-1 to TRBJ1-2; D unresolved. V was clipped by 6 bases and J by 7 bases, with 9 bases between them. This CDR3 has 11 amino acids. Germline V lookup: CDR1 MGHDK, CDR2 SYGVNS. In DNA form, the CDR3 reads TGTGCCAGCAGGGAAGCGCTTGGCTACACCTTC. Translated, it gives CASREALGYTF.

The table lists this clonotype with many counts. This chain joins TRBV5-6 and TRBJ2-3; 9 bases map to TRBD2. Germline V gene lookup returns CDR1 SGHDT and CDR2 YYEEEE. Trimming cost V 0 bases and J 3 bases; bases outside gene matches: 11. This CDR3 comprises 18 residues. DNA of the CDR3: TGTGCCAGCAGCTTGGTAGCGGGGGCCCCAGCGAAAACAGATACGCAGTATTTT. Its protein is CASSLVAGAPAKTDTQYF.

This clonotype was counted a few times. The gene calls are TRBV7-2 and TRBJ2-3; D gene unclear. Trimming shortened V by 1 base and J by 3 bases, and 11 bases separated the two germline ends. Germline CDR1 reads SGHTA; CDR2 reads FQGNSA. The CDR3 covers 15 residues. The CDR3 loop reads CASSLVRVATDTQYF. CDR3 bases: TGTGCCAGCAGCTTAGTAAGAGTAGCAACAGATACGCAGTATTTT. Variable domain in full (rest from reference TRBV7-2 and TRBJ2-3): GAGVSQSPSNKVTEKGKDVELRCDPISGHTALYWYRQSLGQGLEFLIYFQGNSAPDKSGLPSDRFSAERTGGSVSTLTIQRTQQEDSAVYLCASSLVRVATDTQYFGPGTRLTVL.

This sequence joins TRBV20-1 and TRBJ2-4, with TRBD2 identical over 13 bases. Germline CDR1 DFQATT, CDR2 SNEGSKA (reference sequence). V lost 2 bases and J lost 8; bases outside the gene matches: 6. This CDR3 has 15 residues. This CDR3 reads CSARSLAGGLDIQYF. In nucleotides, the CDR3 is TGCAGTGCTAGATCACTAGCGGGGGGGCTGGACATTCAGTACTTC.

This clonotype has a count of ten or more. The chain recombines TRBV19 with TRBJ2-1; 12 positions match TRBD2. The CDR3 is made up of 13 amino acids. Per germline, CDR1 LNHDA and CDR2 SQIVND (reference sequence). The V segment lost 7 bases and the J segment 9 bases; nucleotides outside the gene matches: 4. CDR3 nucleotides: TGTGCCAGTAAGCCTAGCGGGGGGGTTGAGCAGTTCTTC. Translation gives CASKPSGGVEQFF.

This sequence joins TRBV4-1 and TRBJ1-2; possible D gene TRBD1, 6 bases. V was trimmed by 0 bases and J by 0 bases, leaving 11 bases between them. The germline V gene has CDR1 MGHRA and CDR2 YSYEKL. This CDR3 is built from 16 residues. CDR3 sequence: CASSQDPRGANYGYTF. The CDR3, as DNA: TGCGCCAGCAGCCAAGATCCCAGGGGAGCTAACTATGGCTACACCTTC.

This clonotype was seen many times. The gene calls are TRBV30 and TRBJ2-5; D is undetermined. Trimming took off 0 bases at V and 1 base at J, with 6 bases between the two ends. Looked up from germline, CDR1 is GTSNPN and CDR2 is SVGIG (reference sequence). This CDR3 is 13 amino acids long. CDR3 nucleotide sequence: TGTGCCTGGAGTGTAAGGCTCCAAGAGACCCAGTACTTC. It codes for CAWSVRLQETQYF.

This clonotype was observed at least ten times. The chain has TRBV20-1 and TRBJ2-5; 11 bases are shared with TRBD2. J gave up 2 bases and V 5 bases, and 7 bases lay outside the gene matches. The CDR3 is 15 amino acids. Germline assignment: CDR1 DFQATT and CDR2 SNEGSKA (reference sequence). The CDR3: CSAFRLAGRQETQYF. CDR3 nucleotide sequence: TGCAGTGCTTTTCGACTAGCGGGGCGACAAGAGACCCAGTACTTC.

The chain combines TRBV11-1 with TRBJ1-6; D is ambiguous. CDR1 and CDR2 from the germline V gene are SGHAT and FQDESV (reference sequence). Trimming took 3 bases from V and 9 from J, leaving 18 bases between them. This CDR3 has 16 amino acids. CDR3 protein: CASSLDGSGRGSPLHF. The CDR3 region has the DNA TGTGCCAGCAGCTTGGATGGAAGTGGCCGGGGTTCACCCCTCCACTTT. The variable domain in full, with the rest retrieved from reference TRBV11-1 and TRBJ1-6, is EAEVAQSPRYKITEKSQAVAFWCDPISGHATLYWYRQILGQGPELLVQFQDESVVDDSQLPKDRFSAERLKGVDSTLKIQPAELGDSAMYLCASSLDGSGRGSPLHFGNGTRLTVT.